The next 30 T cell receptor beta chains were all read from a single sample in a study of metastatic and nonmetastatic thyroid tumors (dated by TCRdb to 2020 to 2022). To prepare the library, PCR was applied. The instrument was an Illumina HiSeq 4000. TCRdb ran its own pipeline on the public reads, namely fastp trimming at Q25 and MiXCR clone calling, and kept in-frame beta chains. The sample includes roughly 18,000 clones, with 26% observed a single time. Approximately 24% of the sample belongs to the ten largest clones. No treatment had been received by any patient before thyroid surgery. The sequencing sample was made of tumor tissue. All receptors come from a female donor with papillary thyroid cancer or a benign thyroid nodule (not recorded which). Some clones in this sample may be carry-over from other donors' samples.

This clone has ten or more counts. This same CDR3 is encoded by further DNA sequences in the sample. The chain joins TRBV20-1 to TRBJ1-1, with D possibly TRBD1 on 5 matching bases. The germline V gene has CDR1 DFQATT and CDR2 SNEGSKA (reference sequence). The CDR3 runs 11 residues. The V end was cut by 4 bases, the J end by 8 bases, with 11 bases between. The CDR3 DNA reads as TGCAGTGCTAAGCGGAAGGGGGAAGCTTTCTTT. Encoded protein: CSAKRKGEAFF.

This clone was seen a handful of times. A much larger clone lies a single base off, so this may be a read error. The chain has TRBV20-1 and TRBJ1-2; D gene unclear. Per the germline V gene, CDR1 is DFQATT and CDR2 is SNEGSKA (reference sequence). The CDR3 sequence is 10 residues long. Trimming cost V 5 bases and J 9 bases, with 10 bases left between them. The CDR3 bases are TGCAGTGCTGTTGTGTCCCGCTACACCTTC. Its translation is CSAVVSRYTF.

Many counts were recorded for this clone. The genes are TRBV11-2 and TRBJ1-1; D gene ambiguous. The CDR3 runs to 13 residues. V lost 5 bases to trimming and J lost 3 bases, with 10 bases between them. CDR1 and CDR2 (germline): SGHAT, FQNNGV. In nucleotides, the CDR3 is TGTGCCAGCAGCCCCTATGGGGACACTGAAGCTTTCTTT. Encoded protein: CASSPYGDTEAFF.

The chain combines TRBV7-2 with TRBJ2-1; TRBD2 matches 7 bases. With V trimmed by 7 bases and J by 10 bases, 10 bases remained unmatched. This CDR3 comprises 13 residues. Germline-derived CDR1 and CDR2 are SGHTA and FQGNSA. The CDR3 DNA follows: TGTGCCAGCATGGCGGCGGGGGATAAAGAGCAGTTCTTC. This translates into CASMAAGDKEQFF.

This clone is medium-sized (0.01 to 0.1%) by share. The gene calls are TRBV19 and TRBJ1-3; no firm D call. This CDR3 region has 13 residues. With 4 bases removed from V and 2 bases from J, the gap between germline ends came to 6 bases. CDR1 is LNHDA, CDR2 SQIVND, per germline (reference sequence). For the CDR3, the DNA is TGTGCCAGTAGTAGGCAGGCTGGAAACACCATATATTTT. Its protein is CASSRQAGNTIYF.

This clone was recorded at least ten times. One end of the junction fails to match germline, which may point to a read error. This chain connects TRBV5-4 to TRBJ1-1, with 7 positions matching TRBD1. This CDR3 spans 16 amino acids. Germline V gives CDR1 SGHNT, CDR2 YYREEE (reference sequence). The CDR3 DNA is TGCGCCAGCAGCTTAGGGGGCGTGGGGGGAATCACTGAAGCTTTCTTT. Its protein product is CASSLGGVGGITEAFF.

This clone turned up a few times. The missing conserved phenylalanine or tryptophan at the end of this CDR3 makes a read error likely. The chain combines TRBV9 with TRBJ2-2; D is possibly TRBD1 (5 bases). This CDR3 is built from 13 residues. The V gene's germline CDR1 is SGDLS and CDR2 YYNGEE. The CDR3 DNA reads TGTGCCAGCGACCGTTCGGACACCTGGGAGCTGTTTTCT. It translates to CASDRSDTWELFS.

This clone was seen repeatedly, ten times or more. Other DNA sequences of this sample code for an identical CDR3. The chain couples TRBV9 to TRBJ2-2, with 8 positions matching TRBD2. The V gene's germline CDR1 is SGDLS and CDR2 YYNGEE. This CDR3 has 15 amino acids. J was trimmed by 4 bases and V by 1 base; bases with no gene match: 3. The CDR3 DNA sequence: TGTGCCAGCAGCGTAAACGGGGGGGCCACCGGGGAGCTGTTTTTT. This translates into CASSVNGGATGELFF.

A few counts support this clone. CDR3 in DNA: TGTGCCAGCAGTGGGACTGGGTCCGGAGAGACCCAGTACTTC. Residues: CASSGTGSGETQYF. The gene calls are TRBV2 and TRBJ2-5; the D gene is possibly TRBD2 (5 bases). The CDR3 runs 14 residues. Between the trimmed V and J ends, which lost 4 bases and 4 bases, there was a span of 13 bases. Germline V gene lookup returns CDR1 SNHLY and CDR2 FYNNEI.

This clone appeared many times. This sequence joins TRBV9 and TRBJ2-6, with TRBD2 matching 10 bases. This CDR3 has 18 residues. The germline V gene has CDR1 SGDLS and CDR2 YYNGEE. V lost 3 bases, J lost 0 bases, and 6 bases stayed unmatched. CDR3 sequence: CASSALAGGGSGANVLTF. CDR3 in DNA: TGTGCCAGCAGCGCCTTAGCGGGGGGCGGCTCTGGGGCCAACGTCCTGACTTTC.

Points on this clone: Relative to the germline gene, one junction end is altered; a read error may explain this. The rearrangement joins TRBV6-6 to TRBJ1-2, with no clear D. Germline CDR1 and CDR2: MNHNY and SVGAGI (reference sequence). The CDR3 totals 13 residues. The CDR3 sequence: CASIYAFQYGYTF. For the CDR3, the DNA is TGTGCCAGCATTTACGCATTTCAGTATGGCTACACCTTC.

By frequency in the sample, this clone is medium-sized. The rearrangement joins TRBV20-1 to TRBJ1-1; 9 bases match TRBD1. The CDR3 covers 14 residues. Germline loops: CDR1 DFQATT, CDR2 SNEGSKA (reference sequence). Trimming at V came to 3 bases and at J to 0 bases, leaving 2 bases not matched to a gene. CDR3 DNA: TGCAGTGCTAGGGACAGGGGTTTGAACACTGAAGCTTTCTTT. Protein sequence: CSARDRGLNTEAFF.

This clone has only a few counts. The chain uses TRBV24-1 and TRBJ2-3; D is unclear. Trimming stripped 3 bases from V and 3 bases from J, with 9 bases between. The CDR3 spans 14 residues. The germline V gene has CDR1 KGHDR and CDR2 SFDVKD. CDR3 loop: CATSDPIRTDTQYF. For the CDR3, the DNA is TGTGCCACCAGTGATCCCATACGGACAGATACGCAGTATTTT.

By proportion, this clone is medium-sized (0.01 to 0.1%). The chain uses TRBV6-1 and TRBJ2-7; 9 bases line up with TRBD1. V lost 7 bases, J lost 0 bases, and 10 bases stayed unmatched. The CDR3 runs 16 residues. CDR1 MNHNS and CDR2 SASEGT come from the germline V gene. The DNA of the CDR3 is TGTGCCAGCACGGTACAGGGGGCCTCCTCCTCCTACGAGCAGTACTTC. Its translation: CASTVQGASSSYEQYF.

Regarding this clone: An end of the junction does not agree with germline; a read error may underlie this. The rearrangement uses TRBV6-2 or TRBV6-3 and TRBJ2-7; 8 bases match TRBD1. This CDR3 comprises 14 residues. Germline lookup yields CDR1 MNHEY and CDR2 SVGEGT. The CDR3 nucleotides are TGTCCCAGCATTTACTCGGGGACAGGCTACGAGCAGTACTTC. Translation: CPSIYSGTGYEQYF.

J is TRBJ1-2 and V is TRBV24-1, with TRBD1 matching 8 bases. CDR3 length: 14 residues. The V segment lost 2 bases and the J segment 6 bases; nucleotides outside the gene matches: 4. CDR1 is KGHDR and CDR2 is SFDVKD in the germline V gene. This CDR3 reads CATSDSWTGNGYTF. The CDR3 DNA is TGTGCCACCAGTGATTCCTGGACAGGGAATGGCTACACCTTC.

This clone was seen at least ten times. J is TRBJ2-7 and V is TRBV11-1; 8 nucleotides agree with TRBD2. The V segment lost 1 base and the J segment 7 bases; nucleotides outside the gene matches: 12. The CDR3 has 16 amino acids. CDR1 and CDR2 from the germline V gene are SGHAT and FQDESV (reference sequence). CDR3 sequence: CASSLEGGRSSREQYF. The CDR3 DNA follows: TGTGCCAGCAGCTTAGAGGGCGGGAGGTCCTCTAGAGAGCAGTACTTC.

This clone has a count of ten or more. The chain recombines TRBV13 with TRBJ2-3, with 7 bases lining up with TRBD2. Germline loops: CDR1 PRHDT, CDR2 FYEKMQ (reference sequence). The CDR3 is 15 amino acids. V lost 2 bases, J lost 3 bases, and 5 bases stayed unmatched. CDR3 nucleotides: TGTGCCAGCAGCTTACCGGGAGGAGGGACAGATACGCAGTATTTT. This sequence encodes CASSLPGGGTDTQYF.

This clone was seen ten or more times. The CDR3 reads CASRPTLGTGLNTEAFF. For the CDR3, the DNA is TGTGCCAGCAGACCTACCCTCGGGACAGGCTTGAACACTGAAGCTTTCTTT. This chain connects TRBV12-3 or TRBV12-4 to TRBJ1-1; 8 bases agree with TRBD1. This CDR3 spans 17 amino acids. V lost 6 bases and J lost 0; bases outside the gene matches: 12.

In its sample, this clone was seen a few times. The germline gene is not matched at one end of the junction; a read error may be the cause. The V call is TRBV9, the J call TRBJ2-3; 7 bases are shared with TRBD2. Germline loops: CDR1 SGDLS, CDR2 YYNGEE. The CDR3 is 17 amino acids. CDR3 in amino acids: CVSSVEGRGVQGDTQYF. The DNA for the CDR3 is TGTGTCAGCAGCGTAGAGGGTCGGGGGGTGCAAGGAGATACGCAGTATTTT.

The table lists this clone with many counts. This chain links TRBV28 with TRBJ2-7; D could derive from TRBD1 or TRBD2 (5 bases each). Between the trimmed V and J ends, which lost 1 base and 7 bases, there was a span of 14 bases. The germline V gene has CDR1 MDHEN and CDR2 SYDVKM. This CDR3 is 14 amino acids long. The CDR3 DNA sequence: TGTGCCAGCAGTTTATCGGGGCCCCTGAGTGAGCAGTACTTC. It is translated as CASSLSGPLSEQYF.

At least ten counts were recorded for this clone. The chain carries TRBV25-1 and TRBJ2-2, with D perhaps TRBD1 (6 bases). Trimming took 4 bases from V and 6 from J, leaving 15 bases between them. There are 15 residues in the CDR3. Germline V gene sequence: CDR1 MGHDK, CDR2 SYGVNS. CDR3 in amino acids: CASSGRDNQAGELFF. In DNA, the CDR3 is TGTGCCAGCAGTGGCCGGGACAACCAAGCCGGGGAGCTGTTTTTT.

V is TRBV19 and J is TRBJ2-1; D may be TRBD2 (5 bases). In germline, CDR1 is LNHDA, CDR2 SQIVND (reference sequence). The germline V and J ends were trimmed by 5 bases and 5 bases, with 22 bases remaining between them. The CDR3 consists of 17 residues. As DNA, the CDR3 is TGTGCCAGTAGTCTAAGCCCCCCTCGGGGTAGAGACAATGAGCAGTTCTTC. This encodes CASSLSPPRGRDNEQFF.

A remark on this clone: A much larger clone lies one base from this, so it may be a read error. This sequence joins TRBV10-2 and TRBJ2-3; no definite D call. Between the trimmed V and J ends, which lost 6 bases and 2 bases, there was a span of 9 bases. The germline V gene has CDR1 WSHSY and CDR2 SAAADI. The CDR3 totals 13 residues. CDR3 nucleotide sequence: TGCGCCAGCAGCGTCGTATCCACAGATACGCAGTATTTT. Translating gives CASSVVSTDTQYF.

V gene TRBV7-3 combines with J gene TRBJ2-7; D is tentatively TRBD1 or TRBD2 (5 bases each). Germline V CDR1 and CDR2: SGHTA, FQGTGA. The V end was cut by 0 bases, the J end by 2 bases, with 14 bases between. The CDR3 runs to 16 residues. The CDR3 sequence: CASSLTGVGPAYEQYF. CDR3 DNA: TGTGCCAGCAGCTTAACGGGGGTGGGGCCGGCCTACGAGCAGTACTTC.

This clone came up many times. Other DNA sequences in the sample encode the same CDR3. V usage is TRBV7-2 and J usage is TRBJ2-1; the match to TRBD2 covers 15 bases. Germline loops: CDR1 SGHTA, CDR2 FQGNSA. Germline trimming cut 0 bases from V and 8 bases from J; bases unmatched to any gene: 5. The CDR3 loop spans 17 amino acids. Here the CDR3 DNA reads TGTGCCAGCAGCTTAGCCCGGACTAGCGGGGGGGCCGATGAGCAGTTCTTC. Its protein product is CASSLARTSGGADEQFF.

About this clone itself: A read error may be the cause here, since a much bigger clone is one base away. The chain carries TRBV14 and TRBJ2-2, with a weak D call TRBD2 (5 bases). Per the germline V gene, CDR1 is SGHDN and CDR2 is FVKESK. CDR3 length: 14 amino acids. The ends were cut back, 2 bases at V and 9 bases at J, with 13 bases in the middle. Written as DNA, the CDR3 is TGTGCCAGCAGCCAAATAGCGCCTACCTGGGAGCTGTTTTTT. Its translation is CASSQIAPTWELFF.

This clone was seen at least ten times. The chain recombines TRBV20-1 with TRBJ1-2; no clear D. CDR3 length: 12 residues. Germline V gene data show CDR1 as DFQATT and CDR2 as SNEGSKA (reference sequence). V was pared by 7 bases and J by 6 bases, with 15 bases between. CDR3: CSVLRWTDGYTF. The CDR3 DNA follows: TGCAGTGTTTTACGGTGGACGGATGGCTACACCTTC.

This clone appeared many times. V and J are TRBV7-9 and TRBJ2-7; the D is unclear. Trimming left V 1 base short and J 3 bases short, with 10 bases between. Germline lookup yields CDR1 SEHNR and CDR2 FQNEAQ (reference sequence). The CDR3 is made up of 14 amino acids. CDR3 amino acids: CASSLEYYLYEQYF. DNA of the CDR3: TGTGCCAGCAGCTTAGAGTATTACCTCTACGAGCAGTACTTC.

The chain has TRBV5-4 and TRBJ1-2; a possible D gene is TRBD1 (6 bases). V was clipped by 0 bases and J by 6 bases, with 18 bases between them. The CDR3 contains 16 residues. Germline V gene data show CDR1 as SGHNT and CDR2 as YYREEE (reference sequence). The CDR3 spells CASSLAPGVAVDGYTF. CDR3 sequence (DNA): TGTGCCAGCAGCTTGGCCCCAGGGGTCGCGGTTGATGGCTACACCTTC.